This T cell receptor (beta chain) is drawn from a study of tumor and adjacent non-tumor tissue in lung cancer. Remarks on this clonotype: Its specificity is unknown. This could be a read error, since a much larger clone is one nucleotide away.

RNA was extracted from bulk tissue without any cell sorting. Distant lung tissue was collected more than 3 cm away from the tumor edge. Chemotherapy-naive patients with new lung cancer underwent thoracic surgery in China, August–late 2014. CDR1 is PRHDT and CDR2 is FYEKMQ in the germline V gene (reference sequence). This CDR3 contains 15 residues. V shed 7 bases and J shed 3 bases, with 15 bases lying between them. General study results and limits: Top 100 clones took a larger repertoire share in normal lung.

The library came from three nested PCR rounds adapted from ARM-PCR protocols. TCRdb re-called the multiplex PCR reads with MiXCR, one entry per CDR3 protein. Of roughly 69,000 distinct CDR3 sequences in the sample, more than 75% are singletons; the top ten hold less than 50%. The sequence came from a man in his 60s with non-small cell lung cancer. Sample: distant non-tumor lung tissue. The gene calls are TRBV13 and TRBJ2-2; D may be TRBD2 (6 bases). CDR3: CASTQLEGYTGELFF. CDR3 in DNA: TGTGCCAGCACCCAACTGGAGGGATACACCGGGGAGCTGTTTTTT. The full variable domain, with the rest looked up from reference TRBV13 and TRBJ2-2, is AAGVIQSPRHLIKEKRETATLKCYPIPRHDTVYWYQQGPGQDPQFLISFYEKMQSDKGSIPDRFSAQQFSDYHSELNMSSLELGDSALYFCASTQLEGYTGELFFGEGSRLTVL.